What follows describes a single T cell receptor (beta chain). The record originates from a study of lymphopenia after photon versus proton radiotherapy. The length of the CDR3 is 12 residues. Trimming took 0 bases from V and 6 from J, leaving 5 bases between them. Germline assignment: CDR1 LGHNA and CDR2 YSLEER. Produced via immunoSEQ multiplex PCR; TCRdb's table is partial and in-frame only. Of roughly 45,000 clones listed, roughly 87% are singletons. The clonotype originates from a man aged 40-50 years with gastric cancer. The rearrangement joins TRBV4-3 to TRBJ2-5, with D uncertain. Sample: peripheral blood, taken from a patient treated with photon-based radiotherapy. The CDR3 DNA reads TGCGCCAGCAGCCAAGATTGGCAGACCCAGTACTTC. Protein: CASSQDWQTQYF.